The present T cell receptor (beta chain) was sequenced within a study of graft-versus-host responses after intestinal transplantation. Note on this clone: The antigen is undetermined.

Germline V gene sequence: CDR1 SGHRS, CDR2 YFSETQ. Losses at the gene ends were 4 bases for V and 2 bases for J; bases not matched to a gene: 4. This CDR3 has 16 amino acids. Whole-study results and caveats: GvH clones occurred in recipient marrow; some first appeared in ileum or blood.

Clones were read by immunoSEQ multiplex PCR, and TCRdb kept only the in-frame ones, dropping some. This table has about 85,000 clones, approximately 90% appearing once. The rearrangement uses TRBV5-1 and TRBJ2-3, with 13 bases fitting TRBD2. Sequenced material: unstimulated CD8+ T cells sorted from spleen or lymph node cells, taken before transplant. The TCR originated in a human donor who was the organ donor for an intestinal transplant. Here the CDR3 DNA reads TGCGCCAGCAGCCCCGGGACTAGCGGGGACACAGATACGCAGTATTTT. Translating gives CASSPGTSGDTDTQYF.